A single sample gave rise to the 26 T cell receptor beta chains below, sequenced in a study of regulatory T cells in long-lasting Graves disease. Through Arm-PCR of CDR3 regions and iRepertoire HTBI primers, TCR beta libraries were built. Each CDR3 protein is one row after TCRdb ran MiXCR on the multiplex PCR reads. The sample consists of over 450,000 distinct CDR3 sequences, around 12% of them appearing once. Specified time point: newly diagnosed GD, antithyroid drugs for less than 3 months. The TCR library used RNA extracted from PBMCs. This sample was also put to use in a study of T cells in Graves' hyperthyroidism and ophthalmopathy.

This specimen was peripheral blood mononuclear cells (PBMCs), taken at new diagnosis, from a patient treated with antithyroid drugs. The receptors were gathered from a young woman with Graves disease.

This sequence joins TRBV24-1 and TRBJ2-7; 7 nucleotides match TRBD1. CDR3 length: 13 amino acids. The V and J ends lost 3 bases and 5 bases, in that order; junction bases with no gene match: 3. CDR1 KGHDR and CDR2 SFDVKD come from the germline V gene. This CDR3 reads CATSDLTGNEQYF. CDR3 coding DNA: TGTGCCACCAGTGATCTGACAGGGAACGAGCAGTACTTC.

In its sample, this clonotype was seen many times. The chain employs TRBV18 and TRBJ2-3; unclear D gene. The ends were cut back, 3 bases at V and 0 bases at J, with 4 bases in the middle. CDR1 is KGHSH, CDR2 LQKENI, per germline. The CDR3 covers 13 residues. CDR3 loop: CASSPYSTDTQYF. The CDR3 coding sequence is TGTGCCAGCTCACCCTATAGCACAGATACGCAGTATTTT.

This clonotype occurred a few times. The rearrangement uses TRBV10-2 and TRBJ1-5; no reliable D call. Germline CDR1 and CDR2: WSHSY and SAAADI. The V gene lost 3 bases and the J gene lost 3 bases, with 9 bases spanning the gap. The CDR3 is 14 amino acids. CDR3 region: CASSDPALNQPQHF. The CDR3 DNA reads TGCGCCAGCAGTGACCCAGCCCTCAATCAGCCCCAGCATTTT.

As concerns this clonotype: Germline is not matched at one junction end, which may reflect a read error. The chain couples TRBV7-7 to TRBJ2-7; D not certain. Germline V gene data show CDR1 as SSHAT and CDR2 as FNYEAQ (reference sequence). The length of the CDR3 is 16 residues. The CDR3 spells CASSQPPLGRQNEQYF. DNA for the CDR3: TGTGCTAGCAGCCAACCTCCCCTGGGTCGGCAAAACGAGCAGTACTTC.

Ten or more counts support this clonotype. The chain recombines TRBV30 with TRBJ1-1; D might be TRBD1 (5 bases). In germline, CDR1 is GTSNPN, CDR2 SVGIG (reference sequence). The CDR3 runs to 13 residues. V lost 5 bases, J lost 4 bases, and 14 bases lay in between. In nucleotides, the CDR3 is TGTGCCTGGGGCCTCCGCGGGGGCACTGAAGCTTTCTTT. Its translation is CAWGLRGGTEAFF.

The rearrangement links TRBV9 to TRBJ2-1; D is uncertain. Germline values: CDR1 SGDLS, CDR2 YYNGEE. Trimming removed 2 bases at V and 1 base at J, with 7 bases between. The CDR3 covers 14 residues. This chain's CDR3 is CASSVSASYNEQFF. CDR3 DNA: TGTGCCAGCAGCGTGAGTGCATCCTACAATGAGCAGTTCTTC.

The chain links TRBV4-3 to TRBJ1-4; D gene unclear. The V gene's germline CDR1 is LGHNA and CDR2 YSLEER. Trimming took 0 bases from V and 6 from J, leaving 17 bases between them. The CDR3 length is 17 residues. CDR3 nucleotides: TGCGCCAGCAGCCAAGAATGCTGTCCAGCGAGTGATGAAAAACTGTTTTTT. It specifies CASSQECCPASDEKLFF.

This clonotype came up a few times. This rearrangement joins TRBV10-2 to TRBJ2-1; D gene uncertain. The CDR3 totals 15 residues. V was cut by 8 bases and J by 0 bases, with 14 bases left in between. The germline V gene has CDR1 WSHSY and CDR2 SAAADI. CDR3 in DNA: TGCGCCAGCTATCGTGACGAAAGCTCCTACAATGAGCAGTTCTTC. It translates to CASYRDESSYNEQFF.

This clonotype was seen many times. The rearrangement uses TRBV29-1 and TRBJ1-1, with no clear D. CDR3 length: 13 residues. The germline V and J ends were trimmed by 4 bases and 5 bases, with 14 bases remaining between them. Germline V lookup: CDR1 SQVTM, CDR2 ANQGSEA. The CDR3 is CSVGSNRGTEAFF. The CDR3 coding sequence is TGCAGCGTTGGGAGTAATAGAGGGACTGAAGCTTTCTTT.

This clonotype was observed many times. The chain couples TRBV9 to TRBJ2-1, with D possibly called TRBD1 or TRBD2 (5 bases each). V was cut by 0 bases and J by 4 bases, with 8 bases left in between. The CDR3 contains 14 residues. The germline V gene encodes CDR1 SGDLS and CDR2 YYNGEE. CDR3 nucleotide sequence: TGTGCCAGCAGCGTAGTGGGGGAATACAATGAGCAGTTCTTC. Translation gives CASSVVGEYNEQFF.

A word on this clonotype: A read error may explain this, as a much larger clone is one base away. The chain carries TRBV28 and TRBJ2-7; possible D gene TRBD1, 5 bases. CDR1 is MDHEN and CDR2 is SYDVKM in the germline V gene. The CDR3 is made up of 14 amino acids. DNA of the CDR3: TGTGCCGGCAGTTTATCAGGGCCCCCGTTCGAGCAGTACTTC. It translates to CAGSLSGPPFEQYF.

This clonotype was seen ten or more times. The V and J genes are TRBV27 and TRBJ2-7, with D perhaps matching TRBD2 (5 bases). Germline V gene data show CDR1 as MNHEY and CDR2 as SMNVEV (reference sequence). The CDR3 contains 13 residues. The germline V and J ends were trimmed by 3 bases and 4 bases, with 10 bases remaining between them. The CDR3 DNA reads as TGTGCCAGCAGTTTTTCGGGGAGATACGAGCAGTACTTC. It specifies CASSFSGRYEQYF.

This clonotype occurred many times. This rearrangement joins TRBV11-2 to TRBJ2-1; the D is unclear. Germline CDR1 SGHAT, CDR2 FQNNGV. There are 15 residues in the CDR3. Between the trimmed V and J ends, which lost 1 base and 4 bases, there was a span of 11 bases. The CDR3 nucleotides are TGTGCCAGCAGCTTAGCATCACCCTATTACAATGAGCAGTTCTTC. Protein product: CASSLASPYYNEQFF.

The V and J genes are TRBV25-1 and TRBJ1-1; TRBD1 might be the D (6 bases). The CDR3 has 12 residues. Germline CDR1 is MGHDK and CDR2 is SYGVNS. Trimming pared 8 bases from V and 4 bases from J, leaving 11 bases between. This CDR3 is CASQIGGTEAFF. As DNA, the CDR3 is TGTGCCAGCCAAATAGGGGGCACTGAAGCTTTCTTT.

A word on this clonotype: A single base separates this from a much larger clone, so it may be a read error. The chain uses TRBV7-9 and TRBJ2-5; D gene unclear. The CDR3 loop spans 14 amino acids. Germline values: CDR1 SEHNR, CDR2 FQNEAQ (reference sequence). The CDR3 loop reads CANSLSGSQETQYF. The CDR3 nucleotides read TGTGCCAACAGCTTAAGTGGCAGTCAAGAGACCCAGTACTTC.

The chain uses TRBV27 and TRBJ1-6, with D possibly TRBD1 on 5 matching bases. The CDR3 is made up of 17 amino acids. Germline values: CDR1 MNHEY, CDR2 SMNVEV (reference sequence). The V and J ends lost 0 bases and 4 bases respectively, with 13 bases between them. CDR3 sequence reads: CASSLSGGRGYNSPLHF. As DNA, the CDR3 is TGTGCCAGCAGTTTATCGGGAGGTAGGGGTTATAATTCACCCCTCCACTTT.

Concerning this clonotype: A much larger clone lies a single base off, so this may be a read error. This rearrangement joins TRBV6-2 or TRBV6-3 to TRBJ2-1; D perhaps matches TRBD1 (5 bases). CDR3 length: 18 amino acids. V lost 5 bases, J lost 3 bases, and 23 bases lay in between. The germline V gene has CDR1 MNHEY and CDR2 SVGEGT. As DNA, the CDR3 is TGTGCCAGCAGTGAATTGACATTCAGGGTCCGCTTCTACAATGAGCAGTTCTTC. The encoded protein is CASSELTFRVRFYNEQFF.

The table lists this clonotype with many counts. The V call is TRBV28, the J call TRBJ1-1; D not resolved. The CDR3 length is 14 residues. The ends were cut back, 7 bases at V and 2 bases at J, with 14 bases in the middle. Germline lookup yields CDR1 MDHEN and CDR2 SYDVKM. The CDR3: CASNLRPGNTEAFF. CDR3 nucleotide sequence: TGTGCCAGCAACCTCAGACCGGGTAACACTGAAGCTTTCTTT.

This clonotype occurred a few times. The CDR3 coding sequence is TGCGCCAGCAGCTGGGGACAGTCGAAGGGCACCGGGGAGCTGTTTTTT. It is translated as CASSWGQSKGTGELFF. V gene TRBV5-1 combines with J gene TRBJ2-2; the match to TRBD1 covers 7 bases. Germline assignment: CDR1 SGHRS and CDR2 YFSETQ. CDR3 length equals 16 residues. V gave up 3 bases and J gave up 4 bases; unmatched junction bases: 9.

There are a few counts of this clonotype. The chain couples TRBV12-3 or TRBV12-4 to TRBJ2-1; 12 bases are shared with TRBD2. This CDR3 is 16 amino acids long. Trimming cost V 5 bases and J 8 bases; bases outside gene matches: 10. The CDR3 sequence is CASSTLAGGVWDEQFF. DNA for the CDR3: TGTGCCAGCAGTACCCTAGCGGGAGGGGTTTGGGATGAGCAGTTCTTC.

This clonotype was observed a few times. J is TRBJ2-1 and V is TRBV6-2 or TRBV6-3, with 10 bases lining up with TRBD2. The CDR3 consists of 18 residues. CDR1 and CDR2 from the germline V gene are MNHEY and SVGEGT. The ends lost 6 bases at V and 2 bases at J; junction bases unmatched: 13. The CDR3 nucleotides read TGTGCCAGCAGGCGCTCTCTAGGACTAGCGGCCACCTACAATGAGCAGTTCTTC. It translates to CASRRSLGLAATYNEQFF.

This chain connects TRBV7-9 to TRBJ1-2; D is uncertain. V was trimmed by 2 bases and J by 2 bases, leaving 9 bases between them. The germline gives CDR1 SEHNR, CDR2 FQNEAQ (reference sequence). The CDR3 is 14 amino acids. The CDR3 nucleotides are TGTGCCAGCAGCTTACGAGGAGAGAACTATGGCTACACCTTC. It yields the protein CASSLRGENYGYTF.

This clonotype has only a few counts. CDR3 protein: CASSEGLAGWGRNEQFF. The CDR3 DNA sequence: TGTGCCAGCAGTGAGGGACTAGCGGGATGGGGCCGCAATGAGCAGTTCTTC. The V gene is TRBV6-1, the J gene TRBJ2-1; the match to TRBD2 covers 13 bases. CDR1 and CDR2 (germline): MNHNS, SASEGT. This CDR3 is built from 17 residues. The junction had 8 bases not matched to a gene; V was cut back by 3 bases and J by 6 bases.

The rearrangement links TRBV6-2 or TRBV6-3 to TRBJ2-1; 14 nucleotides align to TRBD2. Germline V gene data show CDR1 as MNHEY and CDR2 as SVGEGT. This CDR3 has 16 residues. After removal of 6 bases from V and 8 bases from J, the junction contained 9 bases not matched to a gene. The DNA of the CDR3 is TGTGCCAGCAGCTCCCCCGGGACTAGCGGGAGCGATGAGCAGTTCTTC. Amino acids: CASSSPGTSGSDEQFF.

This clonotype was seen ten or more times. The gene calls are TRBV6-1 and TRBJ2-3, with 8 bases identical to TRBD1. V lost 5 bases to trimming and J lost 3 bases; unmatched junction nucleotides: 10. The CDR3 has 16 residues. Per the germline V gene, CDR1 is MNHNS and CDR2 is SASEGT. The CDR3 DNA is TGTGCCAGCAGTCCCGACAGGGGAAGGAGAACAGATACGCAGTATTTT. Translation: CASSPDRGRRTDTQYF.

This clonotype was seen at least ten times. The chain uses TRBV27 and TRBJ2-3; no clear D gene. CDR1 MNHEY and CDR2 SMNVEV come from the germline V gene (reference sequence). The CDR3 has 14 amino acids. Trimming removed 4 bases from V and 6 bases from J, with 14 bases in between. The CDR3 bases are TGTGCCAGCAGTTCCTTGATGGGTGTGGATACGCAGTATTTT. It translates to CASSSLMGVDTQYF.